This entry lists 15 T cell receptor beta chains sequenced from one sample in a study of OX40 agonist ivuxolimab in advanced cancers. Receptor amplification or capture employed the immunoSEQ multiplex PCR assay. TCRdb provides this immuneACCESS table in a form limited to in-frame rearrangements. Some clones are lacking; in checked studies, under half of them reflect an unresolved V gene, and why the rest are absent is not known. The sample records more than 40,000 clones, 82% of which are singletons. About 1.7% of the sample is in the top ten clones. Sequenced material: CD4+ or CD8+ T cells sorted from blood, taken in a trial of the OX40 agonist ivuxolimab. Source of these receptors: an adult with an advanced solid tumor such as melanoma, head and neck, liver or kidney cancer.

The V and J genes are TRBV29-1 and TRBJ2-3, with 9 bases matching TRBD2. Unmatched junction bases numbered 11, after V lost 4 bases and J lost 0 bases. The length of the CDR3 is 17 residues. Germline CDR1 is SQVTM and CDR2 is ANQGSEA. In DNA, the CDR3 is TGCAGCGTTGCCGCTAGCGGGGAAAGGCGGAGCACAGATACGCAGTATTTT. Protein sequence: CSVAASGERRSTDTQYF.

The chain joins TRBV25-1 to TRBJ2-3; TRBD1 might be the D (6 bases). V shed 5 bases and J shed 0 bases, with 15 bases lying between them. Per germline, CDR1 MGHDK and CDR2 SYGVNS. The CDR3 is made up of 16 amino acids. The CDR3 protein is CASSKNRVGSTDTQYF. The CDR3 DNA reads TGTGCCAGCAGTAAAAACAGGGTGGGTAGCACAGATACGCAGTATTTT.

V gene TRBV10-3 combines with J gene TRBJ1-1, with D unclear. The CDR3 has 14 amino acids. V dropped 10 bases and J dropped 0 bases, with 15 bases sitting between them. Looked up from germline, CDR1 is ENHRY and CDR2 is SYGVKD. The CDR3 region has the DNA TGTGCCACCATTTCAAGTACGATGAACACTGAAGCTTTCTTT. Amino acids: CATISSTMNTEAFF.

The CDR3: CASSLSGQATAYEQYF. The CDR3 region has the DNA TGTGCCAGCAGCTTATCCGGACAGGCAACAGCCTACGAGCAGTACTTC. The rearrangement links TRBV13 to TRBJ2-7, with 7 bases identical to TRBD1. Germline V CDR1 and CDR2: PRHDT, FYEKMQ (reference sequence). The CDR3 length is 16 residues. Trimming cost V 2 bases and J 2 bases; bases outside gene matches: 9.

The rearrangement links TRBV7-2 to TRBJ2-1, with TRBD2 as a possible D gene (6 bases). Germline V CDR1 and CDR2: SGHTA, FQGNSA. V lost 7 bases and J 6 bases, leaving 19 bases between the germline ends. There are 15 residues in the CDR3. CDR3 region: CASTRGGATANEQFF. CDR3 nucleotides: TGTGCCAGCACCCGTGGCGGGGCCACTGCCAATGAGCAGTTCTTC.

V gene TRBV14 combines with J gene TRBJ1-2; 9 nucleotides agree with TRBD1. The CDR3 covers 14 residues. V shed 2 bases, J shed 7 bases, and the junction held 5 bases outside the gene matches. Germline CDR1 reads SGHDN; CDR2 reads FVKESK. The CDR3 here is CASSQRRQGVGYTF. The CDR3, as DNA: TGTGCCAGCAGCCAACGACGACAGGGGGTTGGCTACACCTTC.

This clone is deemed medium-sized. The V and J genes are TRBV16 and TRBJ2-7, with a weak D call TRBD1 (6 bases). The CDR3 is 12 amino acids. V shed 2 bases and J shed 11 bases, with 13 bases lying between them. Looked up from germline, CDR1 is KGHSY and CDR2 is FQNENV. CDR3 region: CASSQNGPGEYF. CDR3 DNA: TGTGCCAGCAGCCAAAATGGGCCAGGGGAGTACTTC.

The count of this clone is one. V is TRBV6-5 and J is TRBJ1-2, with 8 bases lining up with TRBD1. Trimming took 7 bases from V and 7 from J; bases not matched to a gene: 14. CDR3 length equals 15 residues. Germline V gene sequence: CDR1 MNHEY, CDR2 SVGAGI. Here the CDR3 DNA reads TGTGCCAGCACCATCGGGACAGGAGGGGTCACTGGCTACACCTTC. Its translation: CASTIGTGGVTGYTF.

The V gene is TRBV18, the J gene TRBJ1-2, with a possible D match to TRBD1 (5 bases). V gave up 1 base and J gave up 4 bases, with 7 bases separating them. Germline CDR1 and CDR2: KGHSH and LQKENI. The CDR3 sequence is 13 residues long. The CDR3 DNA reads as TGTGCCAGCTCACCACGGCAGGGCTATGGCTACACCTTC. This sequence encodes CASSPRQGYGYTF.

V usage is TRBV4-1 and J usage is TRBJ1-1; 7 bases line up with TRBD1. The V and J ends lost 1 base and 3 bases, in that order; junction bases with no gene match: 8. The CDR3 is 16 residues long. CDR1 is MGHRA and CDR2 is YSYEKL in the germline V gene. The CDR3 nucleotides are TGCGCCAGCAGCCAAGGCAGGGGGGTCCTCTACACTGAAGCTTTCTTT. It yields the protein CASSQGRGVLYTEAFF.

The rearrangement uses TRBV6-1 and TRBJ1-5; no reliable D call. Germline V gene sequence: CDR1 MNHNS, CDR2 SASEGT. Between the trimmed V and J ends, which lost 5 bases and 0 bases, there was a span of 5 bases. The CDR3 totals 13 residues. CDR3: CASSQVSNQPQHF. In DNA, the CDR3 is TGTGCCAGCAGTCAGGTTAGCAATCAGCCCCAGCATTTT.

This clone was observed once. This rearrangement joins TRBV18 to TRBJ2-7; 10 bases line up with TRBD1. Germline V gene lookup returns CDR1 KGHSH and CDR2 LQKENI. V was clipped by 6 bases and J by 5 bases; unmatched bases: 16. The CDR3 extends over 17 amino acids. The CDR3 DNA sequence: TGTGCCAGCTCGCCCCCAGTTTGGGACAGGGGCGGCGACGAGCAGTACTTC. Protein: CASSPPVWDRGGDEQYF.

V gene TRBV5-4 combines with J gene TRBJ2-1, with D possibly being TRBD2 (5 bases). CDR1 is SGHNT and CDR2 is YYREEE in the germline V gene (reference sequence). Trimming cost V 6 bases and J 4 bases, with 20 bases left between them. CDR3 length: 16 residues. The CDR3 nucleotides read TGTGCCAGCAAGTACGGAGGCGGATTAAATTACAATGAGCAGTTCTTC. Translation gives CASKYGGGLNYNEQFF.

By sample fraction, this clone is medium-sized. The rearrangement uses TRBV18 and TRBJ1-2, with 8 bases that match TRBD1. Germline CDR1 and CDR2: KGHSH and LQKENI. Trimming cost V 4 bases and J 0 bases; bases outside gene matches: 4. CDR3 size: 15 residues. The CDR3 protein is CASSLDRGTNYGYTF. As DNA, the CDR3 is TGTGCCAGCTCACTTGACAGGGGTACTAACTATGGCTACACCTTC.

The V gene is TRBV5-1, the J gene TRBJ2-3; 9 bases fit TRBD2. Germline trimming cut 0 bases from V and 2 bases from J; bases unmatched to any gene: 10. The CDR3 has 18 residues. The germline gives CDR1 SGHRS, CDR2 YFSETQ. The CDR3 region is CASSLVRLAGMFTDTQYF. The CDR3 DNA is TGCGCCAGCAGCTTGGTTCGCCTAGCGGGGATGTTCACAGATACGCAGTATTTT.